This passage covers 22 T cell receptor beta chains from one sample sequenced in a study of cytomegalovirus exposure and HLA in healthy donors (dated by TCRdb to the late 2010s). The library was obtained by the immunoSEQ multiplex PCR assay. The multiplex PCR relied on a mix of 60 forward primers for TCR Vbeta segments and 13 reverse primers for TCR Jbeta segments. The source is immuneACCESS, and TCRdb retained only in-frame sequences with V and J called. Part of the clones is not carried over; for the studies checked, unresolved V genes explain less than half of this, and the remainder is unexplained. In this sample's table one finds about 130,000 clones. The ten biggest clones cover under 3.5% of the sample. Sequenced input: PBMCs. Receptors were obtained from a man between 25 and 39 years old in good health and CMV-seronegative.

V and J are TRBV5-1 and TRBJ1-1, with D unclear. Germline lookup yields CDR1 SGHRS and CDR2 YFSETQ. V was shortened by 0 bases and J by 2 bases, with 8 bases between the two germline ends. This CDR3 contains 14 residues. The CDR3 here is CASSLGTLNTEAFF. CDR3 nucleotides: TGCGCCAGCAGCTTGGGAACTTTAAACACTGAAGCTTTCTTT.

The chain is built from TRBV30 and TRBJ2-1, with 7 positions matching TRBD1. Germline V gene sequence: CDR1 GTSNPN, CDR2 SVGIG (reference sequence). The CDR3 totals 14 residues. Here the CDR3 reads CATVTGEWYNEQFF. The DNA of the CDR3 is TGTGCAACAGTTACAGGGGAATGGTACAATGAGCAGTTCTTC.

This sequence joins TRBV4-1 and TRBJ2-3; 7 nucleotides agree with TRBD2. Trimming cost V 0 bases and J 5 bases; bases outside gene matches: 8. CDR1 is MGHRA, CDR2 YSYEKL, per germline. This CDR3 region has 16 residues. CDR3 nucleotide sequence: TGCGCCAGCAGCCAAGATTGGCGGGAGAGAGAAGATACGCAGTATTTT. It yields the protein CASSQDWREREDTQYF.

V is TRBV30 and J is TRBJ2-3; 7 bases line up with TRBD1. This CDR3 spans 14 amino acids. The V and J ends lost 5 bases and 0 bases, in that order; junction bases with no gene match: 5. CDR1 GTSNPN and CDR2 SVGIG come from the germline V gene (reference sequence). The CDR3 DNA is TGTGCCTGGGGTGGGACAGAAAGCACAGATACGCAGTATTTT. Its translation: CAWGGTESTDTQYF.

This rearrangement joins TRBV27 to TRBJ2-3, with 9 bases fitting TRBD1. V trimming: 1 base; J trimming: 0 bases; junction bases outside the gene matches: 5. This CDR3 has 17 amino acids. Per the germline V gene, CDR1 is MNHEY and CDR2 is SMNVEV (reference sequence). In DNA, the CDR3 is TGTGCCAGCAGTTTATGGACAGGGGAAGGTAGCACAGATACGCAGTATTTT. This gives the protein CASSLWTGEGSTDTQYF.

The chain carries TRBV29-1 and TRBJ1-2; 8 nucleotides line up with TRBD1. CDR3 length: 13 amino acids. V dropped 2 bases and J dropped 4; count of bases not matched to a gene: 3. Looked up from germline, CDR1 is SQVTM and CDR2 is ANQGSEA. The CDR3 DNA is TGCAGCGTTGAAACTGACAGGGGCTATGGCTACACCTTC. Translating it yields CSVETDRGYGYTF.

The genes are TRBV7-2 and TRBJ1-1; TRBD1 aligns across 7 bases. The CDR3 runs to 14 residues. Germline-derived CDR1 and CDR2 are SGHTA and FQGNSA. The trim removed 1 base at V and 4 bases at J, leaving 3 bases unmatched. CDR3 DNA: TGTGCCAGCAGCTTAGACAGGGGAACCACTGAAGCTTTCTTT. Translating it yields CASSLDRGTTEAFF.

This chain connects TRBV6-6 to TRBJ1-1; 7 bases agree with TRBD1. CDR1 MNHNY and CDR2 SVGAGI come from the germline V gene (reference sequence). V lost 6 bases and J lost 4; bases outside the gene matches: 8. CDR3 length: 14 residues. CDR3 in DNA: TGTGCCAGCAGCATAACAGGGGACGTCACTGAAGCTTTCTTT. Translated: CASSITGDVTEAFF.

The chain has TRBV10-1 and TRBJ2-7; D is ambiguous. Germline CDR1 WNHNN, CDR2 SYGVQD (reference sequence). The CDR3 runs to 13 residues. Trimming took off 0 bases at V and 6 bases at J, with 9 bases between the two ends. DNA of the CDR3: TGCGCCAGCAGTGAGTCCCCCAGGTCCGAGCAGTACTTC. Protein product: CASSESPRSEQYF.

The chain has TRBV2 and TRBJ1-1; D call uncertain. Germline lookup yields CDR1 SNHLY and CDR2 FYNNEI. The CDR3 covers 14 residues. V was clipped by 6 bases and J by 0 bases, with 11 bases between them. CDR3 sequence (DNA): TGTGCCAGCAGAAGACTGAACATGAACACTGAAGCTTTCTTT. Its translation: CASRRLNMNTEAFF.

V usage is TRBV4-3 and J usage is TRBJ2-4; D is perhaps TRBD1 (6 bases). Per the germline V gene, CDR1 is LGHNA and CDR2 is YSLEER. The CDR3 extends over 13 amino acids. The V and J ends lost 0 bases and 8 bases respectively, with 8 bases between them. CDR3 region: CASSQERGYIQYF. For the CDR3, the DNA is TGCGCCAGCAGCCAAGAGAGGGGGTACATTCAGTACTTC.

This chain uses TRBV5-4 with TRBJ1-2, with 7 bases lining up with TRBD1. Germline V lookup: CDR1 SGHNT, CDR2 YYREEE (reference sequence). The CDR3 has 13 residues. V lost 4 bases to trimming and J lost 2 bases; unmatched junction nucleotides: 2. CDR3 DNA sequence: TGTGCCAGCAGCGACAGGGCCAACTATGGCTACACCTTC. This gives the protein CASSDRANYGYTF.

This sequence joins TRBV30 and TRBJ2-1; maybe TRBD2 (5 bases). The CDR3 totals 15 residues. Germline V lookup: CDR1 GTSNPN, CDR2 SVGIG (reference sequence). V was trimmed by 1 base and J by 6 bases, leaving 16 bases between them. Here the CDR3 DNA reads TGTGCCTGGAGTGCTAAGTCGAGCGGAGTCAATGAGCAGTTCTTC. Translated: CAWSAKSSGVNEQFF.

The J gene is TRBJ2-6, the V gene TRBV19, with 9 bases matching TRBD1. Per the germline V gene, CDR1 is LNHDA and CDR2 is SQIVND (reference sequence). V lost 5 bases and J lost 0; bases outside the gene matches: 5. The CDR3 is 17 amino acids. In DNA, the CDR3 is TGTGCCAGTAGTTTACAGGGGGCGGACTCTGGGGCCAACGTCCTGACTTTC. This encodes CASSLQGADSGANVLTF.

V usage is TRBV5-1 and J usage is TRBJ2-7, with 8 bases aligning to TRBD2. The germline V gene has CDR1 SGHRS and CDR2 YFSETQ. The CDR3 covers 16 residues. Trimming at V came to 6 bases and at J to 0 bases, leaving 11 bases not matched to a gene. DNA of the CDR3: TGCGCCAGCACCATAGGACTAGCCGAAAGCTCCTACGAGCAGTACTTC. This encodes CASTIGLAESSYEQYF. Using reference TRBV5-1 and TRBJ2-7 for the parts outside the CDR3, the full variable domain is KAGVTQTPRYLIKTRGQQVTLSCSPISGHRSVSWYQQTPGQGLQFLFEYFSETQRNKGNFPGRFSGRQFSNSRSEMNVSTLELGDSALYLCASTIGLAESSYEQYFGPGTRLTVT.

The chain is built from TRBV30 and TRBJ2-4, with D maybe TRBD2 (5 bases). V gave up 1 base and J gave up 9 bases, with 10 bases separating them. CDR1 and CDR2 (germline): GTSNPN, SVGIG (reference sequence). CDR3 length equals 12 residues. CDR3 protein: CAWSGIAPIQYF. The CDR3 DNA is TGTGCCTGGAGTGGTATAGCGCCCATTCAGTACTTC.

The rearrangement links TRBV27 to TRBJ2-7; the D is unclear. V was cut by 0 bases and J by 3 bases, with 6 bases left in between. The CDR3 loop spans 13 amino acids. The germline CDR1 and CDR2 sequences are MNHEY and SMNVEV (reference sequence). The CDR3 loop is CASSLSSGYEQYF. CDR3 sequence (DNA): TGTGCCAGCAGTTTATCGTCCGGCTACGAGCAGTACTTC.

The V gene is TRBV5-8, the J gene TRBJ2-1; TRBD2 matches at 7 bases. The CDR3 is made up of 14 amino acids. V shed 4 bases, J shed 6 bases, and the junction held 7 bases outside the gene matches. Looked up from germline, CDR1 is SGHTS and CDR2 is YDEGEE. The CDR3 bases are TGTGCCAGCAGCACTGGACTAGACTCCAATGAGCAGTTCTTC. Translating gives CASSTGLDSNEQFF.

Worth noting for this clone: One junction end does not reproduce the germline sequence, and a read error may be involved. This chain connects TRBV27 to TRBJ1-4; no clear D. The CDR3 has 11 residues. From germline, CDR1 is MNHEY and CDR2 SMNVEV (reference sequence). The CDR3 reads CASSYNEELFF. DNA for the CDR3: TGTGCCAGCAGCTATAATGAAGAACTGTTTTTT.

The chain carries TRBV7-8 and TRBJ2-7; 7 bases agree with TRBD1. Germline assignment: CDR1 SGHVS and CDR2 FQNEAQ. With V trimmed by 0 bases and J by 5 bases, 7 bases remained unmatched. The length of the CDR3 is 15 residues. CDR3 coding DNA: TGTGCCAGCAGCTTAGCAGAGACAGGGAACCACGAGCAGTACTTC. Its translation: CASSLAETGNHEQYF.

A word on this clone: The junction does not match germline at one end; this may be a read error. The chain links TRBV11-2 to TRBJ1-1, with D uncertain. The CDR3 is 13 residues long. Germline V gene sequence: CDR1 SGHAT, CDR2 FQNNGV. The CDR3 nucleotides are TGTGCCGGCAGCTTAGGCGGGGAGGGAGAAGCTTTCTTT. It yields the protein CAGSLGGEGEAFF.

CDR3 in DNA: TGTGCCAGCAGGGAGACGGCTGTCACTGAAGCTTTCTTT. The encoded protein is CASRETAVTEAFF. The V gene is TRBV7-3, the J gene TRBJ1-1; D is uncertain. Germline values: CDR1 SGHTA, CDR2 FQGTGA. V lost 6 bases and J 4 bases, leaving 12 bases between the germline ends. The CDR3 has 13 amino acids.